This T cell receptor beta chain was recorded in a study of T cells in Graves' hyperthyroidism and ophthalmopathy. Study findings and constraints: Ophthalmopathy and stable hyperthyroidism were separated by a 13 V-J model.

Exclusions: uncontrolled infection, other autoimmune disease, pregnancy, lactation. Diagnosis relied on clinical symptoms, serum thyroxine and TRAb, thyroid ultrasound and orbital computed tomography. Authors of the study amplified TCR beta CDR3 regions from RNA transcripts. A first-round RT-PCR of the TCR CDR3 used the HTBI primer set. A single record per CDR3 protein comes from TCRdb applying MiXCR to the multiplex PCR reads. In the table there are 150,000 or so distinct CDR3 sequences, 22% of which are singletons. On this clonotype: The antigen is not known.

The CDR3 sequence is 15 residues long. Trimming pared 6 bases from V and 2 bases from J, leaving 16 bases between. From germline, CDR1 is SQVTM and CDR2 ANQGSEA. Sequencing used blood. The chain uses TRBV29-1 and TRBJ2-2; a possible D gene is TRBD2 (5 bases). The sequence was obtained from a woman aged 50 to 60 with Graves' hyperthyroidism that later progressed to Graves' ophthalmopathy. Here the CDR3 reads CSVPMAAANTGELFF. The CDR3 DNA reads TGCAGCGTCCCGATGGCAGCGGCAAACACCGGGGAGCTGTTTTTT.